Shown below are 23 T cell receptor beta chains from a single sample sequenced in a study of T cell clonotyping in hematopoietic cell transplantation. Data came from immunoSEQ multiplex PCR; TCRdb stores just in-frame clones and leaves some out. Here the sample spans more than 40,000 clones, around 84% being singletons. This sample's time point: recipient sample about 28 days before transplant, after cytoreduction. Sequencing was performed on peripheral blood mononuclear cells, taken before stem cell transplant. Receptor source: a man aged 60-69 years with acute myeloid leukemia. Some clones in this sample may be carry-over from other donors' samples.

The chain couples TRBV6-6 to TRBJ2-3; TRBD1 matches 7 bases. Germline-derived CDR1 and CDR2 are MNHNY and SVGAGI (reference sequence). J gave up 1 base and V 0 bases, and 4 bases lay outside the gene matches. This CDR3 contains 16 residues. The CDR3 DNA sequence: TGTGCCAGCAGTTACTCGAGACAGGGTGGCACAGATACGCAGTATTTT. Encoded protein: CASSYSRQGGTDTQYF.

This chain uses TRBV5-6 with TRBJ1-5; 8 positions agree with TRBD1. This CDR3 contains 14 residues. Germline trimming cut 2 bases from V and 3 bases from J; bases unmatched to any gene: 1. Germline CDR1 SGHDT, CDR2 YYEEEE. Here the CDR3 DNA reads TGTGCCAGCAGCTTCAGGGGGCACAATCAGCCCCAGCATTTT. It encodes CASSFRGHNQPQHF.

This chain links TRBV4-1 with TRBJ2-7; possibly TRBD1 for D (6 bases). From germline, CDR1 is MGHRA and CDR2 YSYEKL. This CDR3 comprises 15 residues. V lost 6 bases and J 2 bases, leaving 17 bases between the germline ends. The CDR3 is CASSRGRGDAYEQYF. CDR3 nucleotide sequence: TGCGCCAGCAGTAGGGGGAGAGGGGATGCCTACGAGCAGTACTTC.

CDR3 bases: TGTGCCTGGAGTGCGGGATCTGGGGCCAACGTCCTGACTTTC. As protein: CAWSAGSGANVLTF. The chain uses TRBV30 and TRBJ2-6; D perhaps matches TRBD2 (5 bases). The CDR3 has 14 amino acids. V was pared by 1 base and J by 1 base, with 5 bases between. In germline, CDR1 is GTSNPN, CDR2 SVGIG (reference sequence).

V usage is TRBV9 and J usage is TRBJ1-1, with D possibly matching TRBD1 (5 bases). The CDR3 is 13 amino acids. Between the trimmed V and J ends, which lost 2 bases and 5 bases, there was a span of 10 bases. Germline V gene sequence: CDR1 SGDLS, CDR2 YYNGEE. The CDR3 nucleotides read TGTGCCAGCAGCGTGCAGGGCTGGACTGAAGCTTTCTTT. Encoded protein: CASSVQGWTEAFF.

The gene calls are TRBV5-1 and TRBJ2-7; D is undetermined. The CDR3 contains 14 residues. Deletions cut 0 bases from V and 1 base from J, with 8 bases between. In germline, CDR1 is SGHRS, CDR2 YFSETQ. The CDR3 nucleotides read TGCGCCAGCAGCTTGGAGTCCAGGTCCTACGAGCAGTACTTC. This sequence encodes CASSLESRSYEQYF. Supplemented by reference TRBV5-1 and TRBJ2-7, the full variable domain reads KAGVTQTPRYLIKTRGQQVTLSCSPISGHRSVSWYQQTPGQGLQFLFEYFSETQRNKGNFPGRFSGRQFSNSRSEMNVSTLELGDSALYLCASSLESRSYEQYFGPGTRLTVT.

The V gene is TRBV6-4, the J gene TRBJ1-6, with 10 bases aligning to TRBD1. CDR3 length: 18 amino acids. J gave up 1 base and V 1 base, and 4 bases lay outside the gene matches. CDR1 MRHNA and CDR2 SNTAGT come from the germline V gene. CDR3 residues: CASSDWKDRGSYNSPLHF. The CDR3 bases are TGTGCCAGCAGTGACTGGAAGGACAGGGGGTCCTATAATTCACCCCTCCACTTT.

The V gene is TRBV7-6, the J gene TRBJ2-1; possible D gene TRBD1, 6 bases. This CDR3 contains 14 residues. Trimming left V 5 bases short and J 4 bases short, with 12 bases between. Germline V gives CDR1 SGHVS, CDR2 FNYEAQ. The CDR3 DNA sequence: TGTGCCAGCAGCCAGGGGCACGGTTACAATGAGCAGTTCTTC. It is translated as CASSQGHGYNEQFF.

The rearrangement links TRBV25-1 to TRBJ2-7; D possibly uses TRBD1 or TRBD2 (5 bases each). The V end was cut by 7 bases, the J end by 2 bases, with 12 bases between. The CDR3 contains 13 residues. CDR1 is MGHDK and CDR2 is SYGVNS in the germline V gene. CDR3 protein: CASNVGVTYEQYF. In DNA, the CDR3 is TGTGCCAGCAATGTGGGGGTTACCTACGAGCAGTACTTC.

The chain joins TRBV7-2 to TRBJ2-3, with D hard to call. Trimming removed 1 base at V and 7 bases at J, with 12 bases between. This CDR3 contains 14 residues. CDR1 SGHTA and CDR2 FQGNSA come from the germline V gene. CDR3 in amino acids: CASSLGGNTNTQYF. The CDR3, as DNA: TGTGCCAGCAGCTTAGGTGGGAACACGAATACGCAGTATTTT.

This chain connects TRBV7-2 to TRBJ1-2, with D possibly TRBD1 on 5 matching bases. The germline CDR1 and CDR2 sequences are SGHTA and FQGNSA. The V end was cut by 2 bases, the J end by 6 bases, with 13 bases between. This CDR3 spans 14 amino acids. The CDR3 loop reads CASSLMAPGNGYTF. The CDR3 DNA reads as TGTGCCAGCAGCTTAATGGCGCCAGGGAATGGCTACACCTTC.

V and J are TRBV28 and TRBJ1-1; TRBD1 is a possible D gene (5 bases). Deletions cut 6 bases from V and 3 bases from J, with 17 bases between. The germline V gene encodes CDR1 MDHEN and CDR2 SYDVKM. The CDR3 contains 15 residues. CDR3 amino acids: CASRGRPAWDTEAFF. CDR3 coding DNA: TGTGCCAGCAGGGGGCGTCCCGCCTGGGACACTGAAGCTTTCTTT.

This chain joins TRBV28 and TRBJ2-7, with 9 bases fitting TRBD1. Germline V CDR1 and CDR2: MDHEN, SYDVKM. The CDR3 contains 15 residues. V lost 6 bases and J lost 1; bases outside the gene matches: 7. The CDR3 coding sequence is TGTGCCAGCAGCGGACACGGGACAGGGTCCTACGAGCAGTACTTC. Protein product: CASSGHGTGSYEQYF. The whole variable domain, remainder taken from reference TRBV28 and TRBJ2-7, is DVKVTQSSRYLVKRTGEKVFLECVQDMDHENMFWYRQDPGLGLRLIYFSYDVKMKEKGDIPEGYSVSREKKERFSLILESASTNQTSMYLCASSGHGTGSYEQYFGPGTRLTVT.

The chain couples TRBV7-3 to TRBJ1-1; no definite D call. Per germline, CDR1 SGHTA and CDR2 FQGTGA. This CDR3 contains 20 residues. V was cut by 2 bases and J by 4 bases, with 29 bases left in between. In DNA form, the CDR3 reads TGTGCCAGCAGCTTATTTGGTGGCCTTGAAGTGCCCCTGGCGGGCACTGAAGCTTTCTTT. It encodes CASSLFGGLEVPLAGTEAFF.

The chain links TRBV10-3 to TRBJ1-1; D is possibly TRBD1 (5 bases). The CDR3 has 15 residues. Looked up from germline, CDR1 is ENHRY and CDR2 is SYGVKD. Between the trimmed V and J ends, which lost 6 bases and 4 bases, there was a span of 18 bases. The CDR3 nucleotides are TGTGCCATCAGCCCTGACAGCCACATCGTCACTGAAGCTTTCTTT. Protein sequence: CAISPDSHIVTEAFF.

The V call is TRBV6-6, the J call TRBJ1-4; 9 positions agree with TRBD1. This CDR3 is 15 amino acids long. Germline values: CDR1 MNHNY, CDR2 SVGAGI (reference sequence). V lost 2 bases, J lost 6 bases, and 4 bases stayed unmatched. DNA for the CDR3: TGTGCCAGCAGTTACCCCGACAGGGGGGATGAAAAACTGTTTTTT. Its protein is CASSYPDRGDEKLFF.

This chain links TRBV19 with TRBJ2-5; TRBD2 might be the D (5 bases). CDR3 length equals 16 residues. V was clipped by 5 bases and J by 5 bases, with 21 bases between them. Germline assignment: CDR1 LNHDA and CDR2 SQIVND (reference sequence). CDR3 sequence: CASSVGVGRSLETQYF. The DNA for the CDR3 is TGTGCCAGTAGTGTCGGGGTTGGACGGAGTTTGGAGACCCAGTACTTC.

The CDR3 DNA reads TGTGCCTGGACCTCGGGGACAGGCCAGGGGTACTTC. Its protein product is CAWTSGTGQGYF. The chain is built from TRBV30 and TRBJ2-7; 8 bases agree with TRBD1. Trimming cost V 4 bases and J 12 bases; bases outside gene matches: 11. The CDR3 consists of 12 residues. The germline V gene has CDR1 GTSNPN and CDR2 SVGIG (reference sequence).

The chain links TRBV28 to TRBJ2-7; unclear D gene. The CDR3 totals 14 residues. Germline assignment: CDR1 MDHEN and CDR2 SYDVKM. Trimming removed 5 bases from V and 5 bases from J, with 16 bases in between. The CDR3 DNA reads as TGTGCCAGCAGTAATAAAGTCGGAGCGAACGAGCAGTACTTC. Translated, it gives CASSNKVGANEQYF. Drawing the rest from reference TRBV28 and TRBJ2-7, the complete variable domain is DVKVTQSSRYLVKRTGEKVFLECVQDMDHENMFWYRQDPGLGLRLIYFSYDVKMKEKGDIPEGYSVSREKKERFSLILESASTNQTSMYLCASSNKVGANEQYFGPGTRLTVT.

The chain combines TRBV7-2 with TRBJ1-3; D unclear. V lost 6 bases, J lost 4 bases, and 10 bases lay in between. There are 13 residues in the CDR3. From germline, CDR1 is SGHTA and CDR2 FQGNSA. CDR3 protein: CASSGGRGNTIYF. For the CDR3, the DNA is TGTGCCAGCAGTGGAGGGAGGGGAAACACCATATATTTT. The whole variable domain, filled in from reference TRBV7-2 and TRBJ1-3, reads GAGVSQSPSNKVTEKGKDVELRCDPISGHTALYWYRQSLGQGLEFLIYFQGNSAPDKSGLPSDRFSAERTGGSVSTLTIQRTQQEDSAVYLCASSGGRGNTIYFGEGSWLTVV.

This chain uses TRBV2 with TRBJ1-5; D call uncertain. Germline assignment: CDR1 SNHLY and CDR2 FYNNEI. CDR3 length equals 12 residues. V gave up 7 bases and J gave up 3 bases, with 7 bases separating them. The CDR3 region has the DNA TGTGCCAGCAACGATGACAATCAGCCCCAGCATTTT. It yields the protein CASNDDNQPQHF.

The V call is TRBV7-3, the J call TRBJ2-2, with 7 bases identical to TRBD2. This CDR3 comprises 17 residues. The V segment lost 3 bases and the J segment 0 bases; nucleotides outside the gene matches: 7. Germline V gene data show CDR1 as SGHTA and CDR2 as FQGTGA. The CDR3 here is CASSFGGGFSNTGELFF. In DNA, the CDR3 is TGTGCCAGCAGCTTCGGCGGGGGATTCTCGAACACCGGGGAGCTGTTTTTT. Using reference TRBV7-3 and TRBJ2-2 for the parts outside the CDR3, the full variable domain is GAGVSQTPSNKVTEKGKYVELRCDPISGHTALYWYRQSLGQGPEFLIYFQGTGAADDSGLPNDRFFAVRPEGSVSTLKIQRTERGDSAVYLCASSFGGGFSNTGELFFGEGSRLTVL.

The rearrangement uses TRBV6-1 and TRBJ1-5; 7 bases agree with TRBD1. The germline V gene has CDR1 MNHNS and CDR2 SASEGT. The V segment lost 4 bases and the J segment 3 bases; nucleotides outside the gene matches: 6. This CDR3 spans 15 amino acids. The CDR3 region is CASSGRQGYNQPQHF. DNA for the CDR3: TGTGCCAGCAGTGGCCGACAGGGTTACAATCAGCCCCAGCATTTT.